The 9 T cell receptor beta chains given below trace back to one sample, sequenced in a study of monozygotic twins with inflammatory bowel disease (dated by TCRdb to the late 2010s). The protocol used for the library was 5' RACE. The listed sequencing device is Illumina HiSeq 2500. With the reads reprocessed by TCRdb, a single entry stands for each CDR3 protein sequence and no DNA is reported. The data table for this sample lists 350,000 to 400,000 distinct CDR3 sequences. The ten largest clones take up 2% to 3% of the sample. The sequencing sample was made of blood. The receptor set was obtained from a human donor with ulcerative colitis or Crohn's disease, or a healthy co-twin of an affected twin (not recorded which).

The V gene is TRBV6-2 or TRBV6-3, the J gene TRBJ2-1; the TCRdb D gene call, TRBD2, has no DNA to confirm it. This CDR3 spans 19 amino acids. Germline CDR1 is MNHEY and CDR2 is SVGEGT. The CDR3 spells CASSRTFLAGGSSYNEQFF.

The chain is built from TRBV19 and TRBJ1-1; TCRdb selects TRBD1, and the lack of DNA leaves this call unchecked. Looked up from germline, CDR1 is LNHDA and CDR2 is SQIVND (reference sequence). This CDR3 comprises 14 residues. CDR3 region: CASSPGRGLTEAFF. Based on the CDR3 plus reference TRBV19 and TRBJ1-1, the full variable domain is DGGITQSPKYLFRKEGQNVTLSCEQNLNHDAMYWYRQDPGQGLRLIYYSQIVNDFQKGDIAEGYSVSREKKESFPLTVTSAQKNPTAFYLCASSPGRGLTEAFFGQGTRLTVV.

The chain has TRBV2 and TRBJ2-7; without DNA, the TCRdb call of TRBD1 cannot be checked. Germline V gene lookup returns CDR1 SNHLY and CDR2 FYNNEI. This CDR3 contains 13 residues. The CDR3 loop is CAIKSQGAYEQYF.

The CDR3 region is CASNRRRTSGANVLTF. The chain is built from TRBV6-2 or TRBV6-3 and TRBJ2-6. Germline V gene sequence: CDR1 MNHEY, CDR2 SVGEGT. CDR3 length: 16 amino acids.

CDR3 in amino acids: CATSLGGGNNEQFF. V gene TRBV24-1 combines with J gene TRBJ2-1; absent DNA, TCRdb's TRBD2 call cannot be checked. CDR1 is KGHDR and CDR2 is SFDVKD in the germline V gene. This CDR3 contains 14 residues.

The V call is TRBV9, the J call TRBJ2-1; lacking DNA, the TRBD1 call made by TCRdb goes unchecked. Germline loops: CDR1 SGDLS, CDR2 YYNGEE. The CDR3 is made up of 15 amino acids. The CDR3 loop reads CASSVEGVYYNEQFF.

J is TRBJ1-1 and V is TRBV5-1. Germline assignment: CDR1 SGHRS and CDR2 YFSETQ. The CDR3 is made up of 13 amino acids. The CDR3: CASRPDRNTEAFF.

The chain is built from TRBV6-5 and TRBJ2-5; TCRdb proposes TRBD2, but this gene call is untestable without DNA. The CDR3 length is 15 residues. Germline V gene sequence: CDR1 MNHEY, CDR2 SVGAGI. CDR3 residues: CASRSSGGIQETQYF.

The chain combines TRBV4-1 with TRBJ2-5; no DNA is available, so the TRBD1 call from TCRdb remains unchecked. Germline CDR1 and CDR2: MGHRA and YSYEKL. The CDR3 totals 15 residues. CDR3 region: CASSRLLRGEETQYF.